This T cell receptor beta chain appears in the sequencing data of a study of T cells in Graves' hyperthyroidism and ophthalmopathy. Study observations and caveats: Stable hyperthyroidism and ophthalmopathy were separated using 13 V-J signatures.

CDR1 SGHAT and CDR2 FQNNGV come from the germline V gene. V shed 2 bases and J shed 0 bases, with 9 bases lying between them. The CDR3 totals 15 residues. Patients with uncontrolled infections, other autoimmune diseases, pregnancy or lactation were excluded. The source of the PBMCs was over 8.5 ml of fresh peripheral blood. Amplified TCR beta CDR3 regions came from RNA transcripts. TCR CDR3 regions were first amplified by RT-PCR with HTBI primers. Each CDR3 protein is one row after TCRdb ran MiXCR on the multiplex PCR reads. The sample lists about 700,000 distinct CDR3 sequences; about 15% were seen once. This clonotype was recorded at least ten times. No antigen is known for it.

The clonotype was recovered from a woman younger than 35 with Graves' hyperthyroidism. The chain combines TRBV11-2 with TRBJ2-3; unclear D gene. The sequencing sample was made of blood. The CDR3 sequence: CASSLYGASTDTQYF. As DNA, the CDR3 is TGTGCCAGCAGCTTATATGGAGCTAGCACAGATACGCAGTATTTT.